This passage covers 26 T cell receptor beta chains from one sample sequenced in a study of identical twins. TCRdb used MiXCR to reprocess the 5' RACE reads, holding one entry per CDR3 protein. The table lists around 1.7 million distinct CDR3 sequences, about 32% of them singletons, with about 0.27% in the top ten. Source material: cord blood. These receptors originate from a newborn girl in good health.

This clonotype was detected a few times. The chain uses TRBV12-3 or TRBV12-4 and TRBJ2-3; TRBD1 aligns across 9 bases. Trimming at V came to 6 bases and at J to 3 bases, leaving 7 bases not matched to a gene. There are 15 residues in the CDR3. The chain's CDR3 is CASSPVGTGTDTQYF. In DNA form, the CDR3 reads TGTGCCAGCAGCCCAGTCGGGACAGGGACAGATACGCAGTATTTT.

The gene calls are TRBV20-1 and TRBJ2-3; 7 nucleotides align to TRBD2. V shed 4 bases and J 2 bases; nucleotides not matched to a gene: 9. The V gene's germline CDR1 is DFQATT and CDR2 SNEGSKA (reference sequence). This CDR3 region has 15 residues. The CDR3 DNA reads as TGCAGTGCTAACCGAGGGACTACATTCACAGATACGCAGTATTTT. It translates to CSANRGTTFTDTQYF.

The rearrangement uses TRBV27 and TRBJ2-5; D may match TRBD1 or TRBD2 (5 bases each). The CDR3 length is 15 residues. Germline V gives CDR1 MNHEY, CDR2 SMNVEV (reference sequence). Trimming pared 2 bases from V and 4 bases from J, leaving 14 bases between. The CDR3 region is CASSLEPDGGETQYF. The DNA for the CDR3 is TGTGCCAGCAGTTTAGAACCCGATGGGGGAGAGACCCAGTACTTC.

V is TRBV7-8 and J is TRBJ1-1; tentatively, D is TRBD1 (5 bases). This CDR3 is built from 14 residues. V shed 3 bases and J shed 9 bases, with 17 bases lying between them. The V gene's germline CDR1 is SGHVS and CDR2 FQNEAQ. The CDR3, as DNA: TGTGCCAGCAGCTTTGGGGCCCCCAGTCTCCAAGCTTTCTTT. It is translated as CASSFGAPSLQAFF.

CDR3 residues: CASSLTSAGSTDTQYF. DNA of the CDR3: TGTGCCAGCAGCCTGACTAGCGCGGGGAGTACAGATACGCAGTATTTT. The chain couples TRBV4-2 to TRBJ2-3; 8 nucleotides line up with TRBD2. CDR1 and CDR2 (germline): LGHNA, YNFKEQ. The CDR3 covers 16 residues. The trim removed 4 bases at V and 3 bases at J, leaving 9 bases unmatched.

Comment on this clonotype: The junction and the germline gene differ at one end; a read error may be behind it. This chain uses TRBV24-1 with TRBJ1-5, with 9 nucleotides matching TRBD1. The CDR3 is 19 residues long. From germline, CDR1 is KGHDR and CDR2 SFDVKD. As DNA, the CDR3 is TGTGCCACCAGTGATCGAAACGGACAGGGGAGGGATAGCATTCAGCCCCAGCATTTT. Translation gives CATSDRNGQGRDSIQPQHF.

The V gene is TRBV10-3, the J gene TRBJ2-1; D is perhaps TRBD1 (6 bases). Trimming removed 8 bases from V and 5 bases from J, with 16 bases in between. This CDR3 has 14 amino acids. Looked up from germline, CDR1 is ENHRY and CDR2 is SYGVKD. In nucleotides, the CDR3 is TGTGCCATCGCTTTCCGGGACACCAACAATGAGCAGTTCTTC. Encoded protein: CAIAFRDTNNEQFF.

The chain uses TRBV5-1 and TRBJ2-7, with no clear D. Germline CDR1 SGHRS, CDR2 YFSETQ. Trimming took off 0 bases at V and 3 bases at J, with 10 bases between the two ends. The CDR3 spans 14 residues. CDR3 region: CASSLVQSNYEQYF. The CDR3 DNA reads TGCGCCAGCAGCTTGGTACAGTCCAACTACGAGCAGTACTTC.

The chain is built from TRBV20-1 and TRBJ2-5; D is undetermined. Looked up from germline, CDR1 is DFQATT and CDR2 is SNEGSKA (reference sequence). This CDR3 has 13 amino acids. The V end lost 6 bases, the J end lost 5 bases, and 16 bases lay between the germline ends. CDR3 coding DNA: TGCAGTGCAAAGAGTGGAAGTTGGGAGACCCAGTACTTC. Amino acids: CSAKSGSWETQYF.

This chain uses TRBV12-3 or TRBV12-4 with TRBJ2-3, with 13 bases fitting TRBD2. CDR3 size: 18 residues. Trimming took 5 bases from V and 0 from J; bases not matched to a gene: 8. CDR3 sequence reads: CASSPRTSGGTSTDTQYF. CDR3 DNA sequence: TGTGCCAGCAGTCCTAGGACTAGCGGGGGAACTAGCACAGATACGCAGTATTTT.

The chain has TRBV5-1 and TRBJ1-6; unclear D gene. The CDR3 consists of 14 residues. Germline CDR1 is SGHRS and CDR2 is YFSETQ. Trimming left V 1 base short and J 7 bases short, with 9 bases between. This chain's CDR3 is CASSLCWGNSPLHF. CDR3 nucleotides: TGCGCCAGCAGCTTGTGCTGGGGAAATTCACCCCTCCACTTT.

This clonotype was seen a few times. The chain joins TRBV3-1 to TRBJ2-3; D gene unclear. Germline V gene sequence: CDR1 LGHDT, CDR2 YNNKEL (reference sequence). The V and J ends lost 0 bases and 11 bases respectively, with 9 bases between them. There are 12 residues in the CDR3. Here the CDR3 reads CASSQDLSMQYF. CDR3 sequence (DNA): TGTGCCAGCAGCCAAGATCTCTCTATGCAGTATTTT.

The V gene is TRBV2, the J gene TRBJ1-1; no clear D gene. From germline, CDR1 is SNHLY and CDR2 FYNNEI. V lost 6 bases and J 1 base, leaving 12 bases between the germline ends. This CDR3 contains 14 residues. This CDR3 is CASRKTRENTEAFF. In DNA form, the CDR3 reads TGTGCCAGCAGGAAGACGCGGGAGAACACTGAAGCTTTCTTT.

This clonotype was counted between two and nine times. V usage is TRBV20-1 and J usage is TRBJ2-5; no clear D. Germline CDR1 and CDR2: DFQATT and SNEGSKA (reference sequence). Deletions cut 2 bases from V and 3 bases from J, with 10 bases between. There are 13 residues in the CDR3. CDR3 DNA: TGCAGTGCTAGAATGGAACGGAAAGAGACCCAGTACTTC. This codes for CSARMERKETQYF.

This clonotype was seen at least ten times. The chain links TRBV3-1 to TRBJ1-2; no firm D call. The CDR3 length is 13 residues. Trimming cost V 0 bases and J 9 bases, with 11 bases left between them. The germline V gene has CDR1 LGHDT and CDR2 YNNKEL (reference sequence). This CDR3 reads CASSQDERYRYTF. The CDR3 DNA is TGTGCCAGCAGCCAAGATGAAAGGTACCGCTACACCTTC. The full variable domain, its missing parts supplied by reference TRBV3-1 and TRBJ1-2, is DTAVSQTPKYLVTQMGNDKSIKCEQNLGHDTMYWYKQDSKKFLKIMFSYNNKELIINETVPNRFSPKSPDKAHLNLHINSLELGDSAVYFCASSQDERYRYTFGSGTRLTVV.

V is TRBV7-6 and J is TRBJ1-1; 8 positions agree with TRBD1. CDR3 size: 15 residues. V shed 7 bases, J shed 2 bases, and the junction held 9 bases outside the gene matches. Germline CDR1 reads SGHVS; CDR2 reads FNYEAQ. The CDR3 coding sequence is TGTGCCAGCACCTCCTTCTCAGGGGGCAACACTGAAGCTTTCTTT. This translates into CASTSFSGGNTEAFF.

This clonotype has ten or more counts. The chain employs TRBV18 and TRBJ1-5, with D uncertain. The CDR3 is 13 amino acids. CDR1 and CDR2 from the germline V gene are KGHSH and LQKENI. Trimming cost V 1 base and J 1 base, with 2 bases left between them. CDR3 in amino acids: CASSPHSNQPQHF. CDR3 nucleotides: TGTGCCAGCTCACCACACAGCAATCAGCCCCAGCATTTT.

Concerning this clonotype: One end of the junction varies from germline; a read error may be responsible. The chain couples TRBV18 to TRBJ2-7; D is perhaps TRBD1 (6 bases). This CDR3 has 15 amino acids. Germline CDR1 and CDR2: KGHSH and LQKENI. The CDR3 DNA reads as TGTGCCAGCTCACCACTTGCGACAGGCTCCTTCGAGCAGTACTTC. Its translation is CASSPLATGSFEQYF.

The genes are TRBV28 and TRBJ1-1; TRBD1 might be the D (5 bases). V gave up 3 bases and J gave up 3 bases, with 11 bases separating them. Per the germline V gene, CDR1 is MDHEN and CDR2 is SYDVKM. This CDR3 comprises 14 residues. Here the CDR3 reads CASSFLEGHTEAFF. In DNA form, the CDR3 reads TGTGCCAGCAGTTTCTTGGAGGGACACACTGAAGCTTTCTTT.

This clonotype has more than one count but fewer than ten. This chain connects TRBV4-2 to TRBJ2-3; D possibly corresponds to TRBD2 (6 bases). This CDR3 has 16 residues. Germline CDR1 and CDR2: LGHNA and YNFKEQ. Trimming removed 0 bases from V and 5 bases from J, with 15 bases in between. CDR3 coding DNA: TGTGCCAGCAGCCAAGATAGGAGGGCTAGCCGAGATACGCAGTATTTT. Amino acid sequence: CASSQDRRASRDTQYF.

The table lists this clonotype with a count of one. CDR3 in amino acids: CASSQDPAGGEVGDTQYF. The CDR3 DNA sequence: TGTGCCAGCAGCCAAGATCCAGCTGGCGGGGAGGTGGGAGATACGCAGTATTTT. This chain joins TRBV3-1 and TRBJ2-3; TRBD2 is a possible D gene (6 bases). V was cut by 0 bases and J by 5 bases, with 21 bases left in between. The length of the CDR3 is 18 residues. Germline CDR1 is LGHDT and CDR2 is YNNKEL (reference sequence).

In DNA, the CDR3 is TGTGCCATCAGTGAAGGACATTCGAACACTGAAGCTTTCTTT. It codes for CAISEGHSNTEAFF. V and J are TRBV10-3 and TRBJ1-1; D possibly corresponds to TRBD1 (5 bases). The CDR3 covers 14 residues. Trimming stripped 3 bases from V and 1 base from J, with 9 bases between. Germline assignment: CDR1 ENHRY and CDR2 SYGVKD.

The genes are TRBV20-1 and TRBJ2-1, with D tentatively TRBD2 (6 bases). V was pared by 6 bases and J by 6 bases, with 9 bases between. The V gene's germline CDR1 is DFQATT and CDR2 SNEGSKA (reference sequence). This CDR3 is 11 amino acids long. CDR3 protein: CSASTSNEQFF. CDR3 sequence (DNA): TGCAGTGCCTCGACTAGCAATGAGCAGTTCTTC.

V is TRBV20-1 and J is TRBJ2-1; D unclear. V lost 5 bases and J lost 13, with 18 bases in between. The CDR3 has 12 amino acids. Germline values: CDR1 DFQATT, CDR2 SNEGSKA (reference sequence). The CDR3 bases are TGCAGTGCTGAACAGTTACAAGAGACCCAGTTCTTC. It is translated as CSAEQLQETQFF.

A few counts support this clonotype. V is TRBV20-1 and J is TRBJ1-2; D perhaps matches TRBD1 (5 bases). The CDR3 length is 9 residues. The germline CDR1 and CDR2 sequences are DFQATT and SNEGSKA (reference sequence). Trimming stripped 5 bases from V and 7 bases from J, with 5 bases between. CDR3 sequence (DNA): TGCAGTGCTCAGGGTGGCTACACCTTC. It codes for CSAQGGYTF.

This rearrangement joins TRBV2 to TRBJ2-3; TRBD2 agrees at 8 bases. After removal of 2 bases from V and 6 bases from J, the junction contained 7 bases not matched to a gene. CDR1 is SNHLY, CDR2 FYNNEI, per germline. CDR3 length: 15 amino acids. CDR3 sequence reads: CASSEMGSSGDTQYF. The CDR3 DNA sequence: TGTGCCAGCAGTGAAATGGGGTCTAGCGGGGATACGCAGTATTTT. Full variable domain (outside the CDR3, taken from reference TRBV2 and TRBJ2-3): EPEVTQTPSHQVTQMGQEVILRCVPISNHLYFYWYRQILGQKVEFLVSFYNNEISEKSEIFDDQFSVERPDGSNFTLKIRSTKLEDSAMYFCASSEMGSSGDTQYFGPGTRLTVL.